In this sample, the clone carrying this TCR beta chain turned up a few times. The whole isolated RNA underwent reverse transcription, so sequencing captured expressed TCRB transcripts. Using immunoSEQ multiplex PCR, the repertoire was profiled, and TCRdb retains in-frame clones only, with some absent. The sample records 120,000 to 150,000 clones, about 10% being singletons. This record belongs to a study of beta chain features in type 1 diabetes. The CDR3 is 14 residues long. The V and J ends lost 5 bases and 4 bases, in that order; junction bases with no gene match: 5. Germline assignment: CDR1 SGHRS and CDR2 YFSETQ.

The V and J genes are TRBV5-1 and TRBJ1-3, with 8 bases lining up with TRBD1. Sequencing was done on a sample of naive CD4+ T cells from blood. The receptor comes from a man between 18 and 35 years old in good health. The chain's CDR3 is CASSSTGDGNTIYF. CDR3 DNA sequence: TGCGCCAGCAGTTCGACAGGGGACGGAAACACCATATATTTT.